These 5 T cell receptor beta chains originate from one sample sequenced in a study of blood T cell repertoires in COVID-19. Clones were read by immunoSEQ multiplex PCR, and TCRdb kept only the in-frame ones, dropping some. Among roughly 250,000 clones listed, about 87% were seen once. Sequences were obtained from PBMCs or T cells enriched from blood (not recorded which). These receptor sequences come from a woman aged 50 to 65 who had recovered from COVID-19.

The chain is built from TRBV11-1 and TRBJ2-2; 7 positions agree with TRBD1. Looked up from germline, CDR1 is SGHAT and CDR2 is FQDESV (reference sequence). Trimming took 2 bases from V and 4 from J; bases not matched to a gene: 4. The CDR3 runs 15 residues. The chain's CDR3 is CASSLTRQGTGELFF. In DNA form, the CDR3 reads TGTGCCAGCAGCTTAACCCGACAGGGCACCGGGGAGCTGTTTTTT.

This rearrangement joins TRBV4-1 to TRBJ2-5, with TRBD1 identical over 9 bases. V shed 0 bases, J shed 4 bases, and the junction held 6 bases outside the gene matches. Germline-derived CDR1 and CDR2 are MGHRA and YSYEKL. This CDR3 contains 16 residues. In nucleotides, the CDR3 is TGCGCCAGCAGCCAAGAGGGGACAGGGATCCGAGAGACCCAGTACTTC. Protein sequence: CASSQEGTGIRETQYF.

The table lists this clone with a few counts. This chain's CDR3 is CASSYPLAAANNEQFF. The DNA of the CDR3 is TGTGCCAGCAGTTACCCTCTAGCGGCCGCCAACAATGAGCAGTTCTTC. The chain is built from TRBV6-2 or TRBV6-3 and TRBJ2-1; TRBD2 aligns across 7 bases. The V gene end was trimmed by 2 bases and the J gene end by 5 bases; junction bases not matched to a gene: 9. CDR3 length equals 16 residues. Germline loops: CDR1 MNHEY, CDR2 SVGEGT.

The V call is TRBV7-6, the J call TRBJ2-7; 8 bases map to TRBD1. Germline CDR1 reads SGHVS; CDR2 reads FNYEAQ. The CDR3 contains 15 residues. V shed 4 bases, J shed 3 bases, and the junction held 8 bases outside the gene matches. The CDR3: CASSSFRGRHYEQYF. The CDR3 DNA is TGTGCCAGCAGCTCGTTCAGGGGGCGACACTACGAGCAGTACTTC.

The rearrangement links TRBV7-9 to TRBJ2-2; D unclear. The V gene lost 5 bases and the J gene lost 8 bases, with 9 bases spanning the gap. Looked up from germline, CDR1 is SEHNR and CDR2 is FQNEAQ (reference sequence). The CDR3 is made up of 12 amino acids. CDR3 DNA sequence: TGTGCCAGCAGCCCCGGAGCGGGGGAGCTGTTTTTT. It translates to CASSPGAGELFF.